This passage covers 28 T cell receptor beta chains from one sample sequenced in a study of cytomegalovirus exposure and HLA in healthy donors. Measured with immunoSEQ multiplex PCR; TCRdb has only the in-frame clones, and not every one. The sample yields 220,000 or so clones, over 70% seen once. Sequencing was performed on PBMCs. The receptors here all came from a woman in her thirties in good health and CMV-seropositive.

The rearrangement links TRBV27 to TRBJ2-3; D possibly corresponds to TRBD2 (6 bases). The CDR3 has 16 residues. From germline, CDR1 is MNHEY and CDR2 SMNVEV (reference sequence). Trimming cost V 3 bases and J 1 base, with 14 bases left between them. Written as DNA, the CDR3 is TGTGCCAGCAGTTTCCGATTATTAGCGGGCACAGATACGCAGTATTTT. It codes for CASSFRLLAGTDTQYF.

CDR3 loop: CASGLVGTSSGNTIYF. The CDR3 DNA reads as TGTGCTAGTGGTTTGGTAGGGACTAGCTCTGGAAACACCATATATTTT. The chain has TRBV12-5 and TRBJ1-3, with D perhaps TRBD1 (5 bases). This CDR3 has 16 amino acids. The germline V gene encodes CDR1 LGHNT and CDR2 FRNRAP. V was trimmed by 0 bases and J by 0 bases, leaving 9 bases between them.

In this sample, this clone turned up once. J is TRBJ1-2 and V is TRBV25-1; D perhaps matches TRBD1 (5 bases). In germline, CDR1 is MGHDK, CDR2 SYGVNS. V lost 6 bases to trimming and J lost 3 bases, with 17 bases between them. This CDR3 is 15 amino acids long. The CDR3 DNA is TGTGCCAGCAGCCCGATTAGGGGTTTGGACTATGGCTACACCTTC. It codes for CASSPIRGLDYGYTF.

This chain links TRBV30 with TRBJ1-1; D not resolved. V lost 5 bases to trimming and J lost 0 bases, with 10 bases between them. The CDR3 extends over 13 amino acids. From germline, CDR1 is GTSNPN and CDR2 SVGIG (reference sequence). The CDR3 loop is CAWGMTLNTEAFF. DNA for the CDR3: TGTGCCTGGGGTATGACCCTGAACACTGAAGCTTTCTTT. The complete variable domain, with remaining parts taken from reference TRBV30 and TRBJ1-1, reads SQTIHQWPATLVQPVGSPLSLECTVEGTSNPNLYWYRQAAGRGLQLLFYSVGIGQISSEVPQNLSASRPQDRQFILSSKKLLLSDSGFYLCAWGMTLNTEAFFGQGTRLTVV.

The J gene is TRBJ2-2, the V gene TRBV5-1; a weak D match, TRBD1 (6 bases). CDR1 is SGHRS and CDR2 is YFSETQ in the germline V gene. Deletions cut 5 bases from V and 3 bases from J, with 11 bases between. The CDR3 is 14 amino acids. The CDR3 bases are TGCGCCAGCAGAGCGACAGGAGACACCGGGGAGCTGTTTTTT. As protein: CASRATGDTGELFF.

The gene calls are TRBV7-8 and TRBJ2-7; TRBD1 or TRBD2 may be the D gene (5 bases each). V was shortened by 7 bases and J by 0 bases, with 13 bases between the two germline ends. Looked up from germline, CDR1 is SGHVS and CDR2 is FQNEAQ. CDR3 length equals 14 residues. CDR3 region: CASTLRDVSYEQYF. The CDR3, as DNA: TGTGCCAGCACCCTCCGGGACGTCTCCTACGAGCAGTACTTC.

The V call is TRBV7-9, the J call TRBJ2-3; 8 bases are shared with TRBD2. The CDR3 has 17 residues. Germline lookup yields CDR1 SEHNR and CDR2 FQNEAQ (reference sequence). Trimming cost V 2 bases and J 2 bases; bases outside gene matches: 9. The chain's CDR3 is CASSLMTGRAFTDTQYF. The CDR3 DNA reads TGTGCCAGCAGCTTAATGACCGGGAGGGCCTTCACAGATACGCAGTATTTT.

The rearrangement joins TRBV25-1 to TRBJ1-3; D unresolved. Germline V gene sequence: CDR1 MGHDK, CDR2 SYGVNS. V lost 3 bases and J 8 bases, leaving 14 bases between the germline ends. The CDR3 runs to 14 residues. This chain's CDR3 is CASSEVYPRDTIYF. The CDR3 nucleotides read TGTGCCAGCAGTGAGGTTTACCCCCGTGACACCATATATTTT.

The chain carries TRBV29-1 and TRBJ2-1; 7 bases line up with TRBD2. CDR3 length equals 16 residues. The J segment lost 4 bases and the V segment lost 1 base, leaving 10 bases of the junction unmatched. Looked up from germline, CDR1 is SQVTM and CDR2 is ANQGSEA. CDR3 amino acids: CSVEGLHSGSYNEQFF. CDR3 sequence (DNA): TGCAGCGTTGAAGGGCTTCATAGCGGGTCATACAATGAGCAGTTCTTC.

The CDR3 region has the DNA TGTGCCAGCAGCGCCGTATCCGGGTCGGGCTACACCTTC. Encoded protein: CASSAVSGSGYTF. This sequence joins TRBV9 and TRBJ1-2, with D unresolved. CDR1 is SGDLS, CDR2 YYNGEE, per germline. V shed 3 bases and J shed 8 bases, with 14 bases lying between them. This CDR3 spans 13 amino acids.

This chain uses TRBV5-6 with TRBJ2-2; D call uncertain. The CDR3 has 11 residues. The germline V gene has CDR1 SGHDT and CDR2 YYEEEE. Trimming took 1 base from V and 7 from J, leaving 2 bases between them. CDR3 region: CASSLLGELFF. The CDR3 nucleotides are TGTGCCAGCAGCTTGCTCGGGGAGCTGTTTTTT.

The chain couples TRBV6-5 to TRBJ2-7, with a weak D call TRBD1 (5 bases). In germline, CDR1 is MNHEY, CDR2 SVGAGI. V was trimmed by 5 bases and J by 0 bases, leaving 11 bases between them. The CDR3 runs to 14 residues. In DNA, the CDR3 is TGTGCCAGCAGTAGGACAACGAGCTCCTACGAGCAGTACTTC. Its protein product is CASSRTTSSYEQYF.

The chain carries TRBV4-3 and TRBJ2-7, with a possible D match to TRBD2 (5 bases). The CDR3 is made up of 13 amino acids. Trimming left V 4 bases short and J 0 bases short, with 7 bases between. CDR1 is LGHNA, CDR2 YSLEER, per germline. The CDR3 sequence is CASSLGISYEQYF. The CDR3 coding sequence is TGCGCCAGCAGCCTCGGGATCTCCTACGAGCAGTACTTC.

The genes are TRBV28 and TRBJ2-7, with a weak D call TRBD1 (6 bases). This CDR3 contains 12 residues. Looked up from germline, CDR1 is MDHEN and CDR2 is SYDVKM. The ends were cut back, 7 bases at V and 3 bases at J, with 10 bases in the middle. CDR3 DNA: TGTGCCAGCACCCAGGGGTACTACGAGCAGTACTTC. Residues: CASTQGYYEQYF.

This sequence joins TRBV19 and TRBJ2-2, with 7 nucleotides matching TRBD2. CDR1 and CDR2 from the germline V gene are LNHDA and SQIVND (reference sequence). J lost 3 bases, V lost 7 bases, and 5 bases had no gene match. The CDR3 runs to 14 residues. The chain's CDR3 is CASMGDYDTGELFF. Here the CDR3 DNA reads TGTGCCAGTATGGGGGACTATGACACCGGGGAGCTGTTTTTT.

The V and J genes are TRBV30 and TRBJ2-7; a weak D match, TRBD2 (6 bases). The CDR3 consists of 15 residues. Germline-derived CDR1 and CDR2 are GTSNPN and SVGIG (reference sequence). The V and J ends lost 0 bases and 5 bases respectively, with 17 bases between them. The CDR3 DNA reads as TGTGCCTGGAGTGTTGCCGGGAGTAGGGACCACGAGCAGTACTTC. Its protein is CAWSVAGSRDHEQYF.

In DNA, the CDR3 is TGTGCCAGCAGCCAGGACGGGACAGCTAACACTGAAGCTTTCTTT. This sequence encodes CASSQDGTANTEAFF. The V and J genes are TRBV7-2 and TRBJ1-1, with 7 bases that match TRBD1. This CDR3 has 15 residues. From germline, CDR1 is SGHTA and CDR2 FQGNSA. Germline trimming cut 5 bases from V and 2 bases from J; bases unmatched to any gene: 8. The entire variable domain, with the rest obtained from reference TRBV7-2 and TRBJ1-1, is as follows: GAGVSQSPSNKVTEKGKDVELRCDPISGHTALYWYRQSLGQGLEFLIYFQGNSAPDKSGLPSDRFSAERTGGSVSTLTIQRTQQEDSAVYLCASSQDGTANTEAFFGQGTRLTVV.

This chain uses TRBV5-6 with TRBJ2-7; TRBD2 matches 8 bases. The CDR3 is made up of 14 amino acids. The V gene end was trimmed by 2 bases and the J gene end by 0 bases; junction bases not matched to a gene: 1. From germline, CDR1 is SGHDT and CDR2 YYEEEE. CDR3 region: CASSLAGDSYEQYF. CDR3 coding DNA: TGTGCCAGCAGCTTAGCGGGAGACTCCTACGAGCAGTACTTC.

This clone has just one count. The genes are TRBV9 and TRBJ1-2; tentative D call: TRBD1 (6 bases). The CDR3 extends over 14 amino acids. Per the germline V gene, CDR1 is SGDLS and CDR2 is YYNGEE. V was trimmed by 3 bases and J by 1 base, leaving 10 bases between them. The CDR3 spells CASSGTVHNYGYTF. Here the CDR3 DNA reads TGTGCCAGCAGCGGGACAGTCCATAACTATGGCTACACCTTC. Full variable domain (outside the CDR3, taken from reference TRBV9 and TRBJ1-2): DSGVTQTPKHLITATGQRVTLRCSPRSGDLSVYWYQQSLDQGLQFLIQYYNGEERAKGNILERFSAQQFPDLHSELNLSSLELGDSALYFCASSGTVHNYGYTFGSGTRLTVV.

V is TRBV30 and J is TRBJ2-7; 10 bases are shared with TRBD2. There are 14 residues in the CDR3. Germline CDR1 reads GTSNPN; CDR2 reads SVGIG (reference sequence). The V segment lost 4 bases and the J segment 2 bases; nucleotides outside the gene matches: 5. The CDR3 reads CAWKAGGRPYEQYF. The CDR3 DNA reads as TGTGCCTGGAAAGCGGGAGGGCGCCCCTACGAGCAGTACTTC.

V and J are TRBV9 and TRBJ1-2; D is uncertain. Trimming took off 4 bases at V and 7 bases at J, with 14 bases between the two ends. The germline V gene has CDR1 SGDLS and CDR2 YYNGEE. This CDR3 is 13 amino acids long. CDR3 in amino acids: CASSPDILGGYTF. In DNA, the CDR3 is TGTGCCAGCAGCCCAGATATCCTGGGTGGCTACACCTTC. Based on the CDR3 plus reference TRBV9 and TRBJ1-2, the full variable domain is DSGVTQTPKHLITATGQRVTLRCSPRSGDLSVYWYQQSLDQGLQFLIQYYNGEERAKGNILERFSAQQFPDLHSELNLSSLELGDSALYFCASSPDILGGYTFGSGTRLTVV.

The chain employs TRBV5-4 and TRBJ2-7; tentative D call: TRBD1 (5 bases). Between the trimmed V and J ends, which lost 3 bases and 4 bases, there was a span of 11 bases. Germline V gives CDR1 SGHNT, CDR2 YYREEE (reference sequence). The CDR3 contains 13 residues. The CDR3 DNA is TGTGCCAGCAGCTCGCAGGGTTTATACGAGCAGTACTTC. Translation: CASSSQGLYEQYF.

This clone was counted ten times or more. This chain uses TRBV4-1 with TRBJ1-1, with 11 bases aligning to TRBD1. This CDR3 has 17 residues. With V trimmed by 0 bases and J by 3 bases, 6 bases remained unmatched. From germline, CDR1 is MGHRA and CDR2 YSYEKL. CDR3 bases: TGCGCCAGCAGCCAAGATAAAGGGACAGGGGGATACACTGAAGCTTTCTTT. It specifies CASSQDKGTGGYTEAFF.

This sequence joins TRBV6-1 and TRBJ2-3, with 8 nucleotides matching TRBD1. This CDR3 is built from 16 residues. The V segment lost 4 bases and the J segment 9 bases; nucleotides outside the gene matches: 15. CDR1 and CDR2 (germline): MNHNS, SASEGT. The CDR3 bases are TGTGCCAGCAGTGGCTGGACAGGGCGGGGAAGTGTGACGCAGTATTTT. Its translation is CASSGWTGRGSVTQYF.

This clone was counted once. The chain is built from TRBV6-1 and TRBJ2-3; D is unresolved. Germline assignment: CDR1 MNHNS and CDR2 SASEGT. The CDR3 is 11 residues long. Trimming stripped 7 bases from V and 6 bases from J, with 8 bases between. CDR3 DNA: TGTGCCAGCACCCTCTACGATACGCAGTATTTT. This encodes CASTLYDTQYF.

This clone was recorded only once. CDR3 region: CASSLSDLTYEQYF. DNA for the CDR3: TGTGCCAGCAGCCTCAGTGACCTAACCTACGAGCAGTACTTC. This rearrangement joins TRBV9 to TRBJ2-7; D is unclear. CDR3 length: 14 amino acids. Germline values: CDR1 SGDLS, CDR2 YYNGEE. Trimming pared 4 bases from V and 2 bases from J, leaving 13 bases between.

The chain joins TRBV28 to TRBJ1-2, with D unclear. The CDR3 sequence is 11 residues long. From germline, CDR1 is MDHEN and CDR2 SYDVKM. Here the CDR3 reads CVSGRNYGYTF. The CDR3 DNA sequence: TGTGTATCCGGACGTAACTATGGCTACACCTTC.

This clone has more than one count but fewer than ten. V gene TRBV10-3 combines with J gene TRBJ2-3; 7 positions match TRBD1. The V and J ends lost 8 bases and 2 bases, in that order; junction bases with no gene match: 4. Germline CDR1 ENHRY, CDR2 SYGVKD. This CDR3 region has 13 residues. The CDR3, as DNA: TGTGCCATCGGGGACAGTAACACAGATACGCAGTATTTT. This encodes CAIGDSNTDTQYF.